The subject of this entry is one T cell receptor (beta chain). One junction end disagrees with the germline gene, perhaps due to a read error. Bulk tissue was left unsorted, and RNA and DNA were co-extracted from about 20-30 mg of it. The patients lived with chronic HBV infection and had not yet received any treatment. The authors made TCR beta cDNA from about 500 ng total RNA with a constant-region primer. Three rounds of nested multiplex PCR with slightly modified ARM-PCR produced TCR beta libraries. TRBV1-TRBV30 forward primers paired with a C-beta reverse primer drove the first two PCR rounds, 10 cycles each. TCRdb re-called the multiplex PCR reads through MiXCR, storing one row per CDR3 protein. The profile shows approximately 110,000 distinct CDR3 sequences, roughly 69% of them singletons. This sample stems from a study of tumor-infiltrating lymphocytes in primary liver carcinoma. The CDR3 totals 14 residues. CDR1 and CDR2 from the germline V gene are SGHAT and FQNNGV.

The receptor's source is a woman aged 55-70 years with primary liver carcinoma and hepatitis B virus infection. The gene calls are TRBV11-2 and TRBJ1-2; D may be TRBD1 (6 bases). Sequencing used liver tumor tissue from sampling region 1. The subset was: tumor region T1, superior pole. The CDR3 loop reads CASNLTQGDYDYTF. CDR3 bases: TGTGCCAGCAACTTGACACAGGGAGACTATGACTACACCTTC.